This TCR beta chain emerged from a study of response to subunit inactivated influenza vaccine. Germline CDR1 reads SGHTA; CDR2 reads FQGNSA. CDR3 size: 16 residues. Trimming removed 1 base at V and 0 bases at J, with 11 bases between. Findings of the study overall: That few new T cells are recruited by each seasonal influenza vaccination was the authors' suggestion.

With regard to this clonotype: The target antigen is unknown.

MiXCR was run by TCRdb on the RT-PCR reads, yielding one entry per CDR3 protein. The sample yields around 530,000 distinct CDR3 sequences, 10% to 15% seen once. The V gene is TRBV7-2, the J gene TRBJ2-3; D possibly corresponds to TRBD1 (7 bases). This specimen consisted of PBMCs from blood, obtained on the day of vaccination. This receptor was obtained from a man between 45 and 60 years old who received an inactivated influenza vaccine. CDR3 loop: CASSLGGTVSTDTQYF. Here the CDR3 DNA reads TGTGCCAGCAGCTTAGGCGGGACAGTTAGCACAGATACGCAGTATTTT.